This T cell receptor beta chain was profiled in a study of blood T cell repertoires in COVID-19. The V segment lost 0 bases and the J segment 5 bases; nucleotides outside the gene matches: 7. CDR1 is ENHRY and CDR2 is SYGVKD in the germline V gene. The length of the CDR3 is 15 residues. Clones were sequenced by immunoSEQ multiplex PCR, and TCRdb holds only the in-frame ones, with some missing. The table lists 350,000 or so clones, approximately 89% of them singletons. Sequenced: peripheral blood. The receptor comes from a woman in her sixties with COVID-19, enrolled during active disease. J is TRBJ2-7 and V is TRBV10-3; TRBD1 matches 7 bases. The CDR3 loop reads CAISESTGARNEQYF. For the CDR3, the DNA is TGTGCCATCAGTGAGTCCACAGGGGCGAGGAACGAGCAGTACTTC.